Listed below are T cell receptor beta chains from one sample, sequenced in a study of T cell responses to AZD1222 COVID-19 vaccine. Clones were sequenced by immunoSEQ multiplex PCR, and TCRdb holds only the in-frame ones, with some missing. This table has some 120,000 clones, roughly 88% appearing once. Specimen: peripheral blood, collected on day 0 of MenACWY control vaccination. Receptors originate from an adult in good health. Each CDR3 is given with its conserved first and last residue. The order of the fields is V gene, J gene, clone size, D gene, CDR3 DNA, CDR3 protein. D genes are given only for firm matches. The listing skips clone size in some rows; elsewhere it reads once, few, many or a size class.

v_gene: TRBV6-2/TRBV6-3; j_gene: TRBJ1-2; abundance: once; d_gene: NA; CDR3nt: TGTGCCAGCAGTTACTCGACGGGGGGCAACTATGGCTACACCTTC; CDR3aa: CASSYSTGGNYGYTF
v_gene: TRBV7-2; j_gene: TRBJ1-2; abundance: NA; d_gene: NA; CDR3nt: TGTGCCACCCGCGGTCAGGTGGACGGTGGCTACACCTTC; CDR3aa: CATRGQVDGGYTF
v_gene: TRBV7-9; j_gene: TRBJ1-5; abundance: NA; d_gene: NA; CDR3nt: TGTGCCAGCAGCGCCAGGGAGAGTCAGCCCCAGCATTTT; CDR3aa: CASSARESQPQHF
v_gene: TRBV5-8; j_gene: TRBJ1-5; abundance: once; d_gene: TRBD1; CDR3nt: TGTGCCAGCAGCAAGGGACAGGAAATTAGCAATCAGCCCCAGCATTTT; CDR3aa: CASSKGQEISNQPQHF
v_gene: TRBV4-3; j_gene: TRBJ2-1; abundance: NA; d_gene: NA; CDR3nt: TGCGCCAGCAGCCAAGATGGAGGATTGTTGACGGGCTGGTCCTACAATGAGCAGTTCTTC; CDR3aa: CASSQDGGLLTGWSYNEQFF
v_gene: TRBV7-3; j_gene: TRBJ1-4; abundance: NA; d_gene: NA; CDR3nt: TGTGCCGGGGGGCCTCCTAATGAAAAACTGTTTTTT; CDR3aa: CAGGPPNEKLFF
v_gene: TRBV27; j_gene: TRBJ2-3; abundance: NA; d_gene: TRBD1; CDR3nt: TGTGCCAGCACATCCACCGGGACAGGGGGTCTATATACGCAGTATTTT; CDR3aa: CASTSTGTGGLYTQYF
v_gene: TRBV18; j_gene: TRBJ1-5; abundance: NA; d_gene: NA; CDR3nt: TGTGCCAGCTCACCCCTTAGGGTTGAGGGGTCCCAGCCCCAGCATTTT; CDR3aa: CASSPLRVEGSQPQHF
v_gene: TRBV14; j_gene: TRBJ1-3; abundance: NA; d_gene: NA; CDR3nt: TGTGCCAGCAGCCAAGCTTTTCTTCAAGGAAAACGTAACACCATATATTTT; CDR3aa: CASSQAFLQGKRNTIYF
v_gene: TRBV4-2; j_gene: TRBJ2-6; abundance: NA; d_gene: NA; CDR3nt: TGTGCCAGCAGCCAATCGGCGCAGGGTGTAATCTCTGGGGCCAACGTCCTGACTTTC; CDR3aa: CASSQSAQGVISGANVLTF
v_gene: TRBV11-2; j_gene: TRBJ1-6; abundance: NA; d_gene: TRBD1; CDR3nt: TGTGCCAGCAGCTCACACCGACAGGGGGGCAATTCACCCCTCCACTTT; CDR3aa: CASSSHRQGGNSPLHF
v_gene: TRBV4-1; j_gene: TRBJ2-6; abundance: NA; d_gene: NA; CDR3nt: TGCGCCAGCAGCCAAGATGGACAGAGCTCTGGGGCCAACGTCCTGACTTTC; CDR3aa: CASSQDGQSSGANVLTF
v_gene: TRBV6-1; j_gene: TRBJ1-2; abundance: once; d_gene: NA; CDR3nt: TGTGCCAGCAGTGAAGGCGGGGGGGGAAACTATGGCTACACCTTC; CDR3aa: CASSEGGGGNYGYTF
v_gene: TRBV11-2; j_gene: TRBJ2-7; abundance: NA; d_gene: NA; CDR3nt: TGTGCCAGCAGCAAGAGGCGCGAGCAGTACTTC; CDR3aa: CASSKRREQYF
v_gene: TRBV5-1; j_gene: TRBJ2-3; abundance: NA; d_gene: NA; CDR3nt: TGCGCCAGCAGCTTGAGAGTCAGCACAGATACGCAGTATTTT; CDR3aa: CASSLRVSTDTQYF
v_gene: TRBV7-2; j_gene: TRBJ1-5; abundance: NA; d_gene: NA; CDR3nt: TGTGCCAGCAGCTTAGGTGCCCGGGGGCAGCCCCAGCATTTT; CDR3aa: CASSLGARGQPQHF
v_gene: TRBV11-2; j_gene: TRBJ2-6; abundance: NA; d_gene: NA; CDR3nt: TGTGCCAGCAGCCGGGAAGCGGGTTATTCTGGGGCCAACGTCCTGACTTTC; CDR3aa: CASSREAGYSGANVLTF
v_gene: TRBV4-1; j_gene: TRBJ1-5; abundance: NA; d_gene: NA; CDR3nt: TGCGCCAGCAGCCAATTACAGGGAGGGCCCCAGCATTTT; CDR3aa: CASSQLQGGPQHF
v_gene: TRBV20-1; j_gene: TRBJ2-1; abundance: NA; d_gene: TRBD1; CDR3nt: TGCAGTGCTCGGACAGGGTATGAGCAGTTCTTC; CDR3aa: CSARTGYEQFF
v_gene: TRBV28; j_gene: TRBJ2-5; abundance: NA; d_gene: NA; CDR3nt: TGTGCCACCTATTTTACAGAGACCCAGTACTTC; CDR3aa: CATYFTETQYF
v_gene: TRBV11-1; j_gene: TRBJ2-5; abundance: NA; d_gene: NA; CDR3nt: TGTGCCAGCAGCTTTGGTGAGACCCAGTACTTC; CDR3aa: CASSFGETQYF
v_gene: TRBV9; j_gene: TRBJ2-5; abundance: NA; d_gene: TRBD1; CDR3nt: TGTGCCAGCAGCTTTGGACAGGGCCAAGAGACCCAGTACTTC; CDR3aa: CASSFGQGQETQYF